This T cell receptor beta chain was identified during a study of low-dose radiotherapy and immunotherapy resistance in tumors. Study-wide background: Those assigned to Cohort 2 were treated with 1 Gy per fraction every two weeks (13 Gy in total over 26 weeks).

With TRAV- and TRBV-specific primers, first-strand cDNA was made, covering the alpha and beta chains. A constant-region primer paired with the V-primer adapter amplified TCRs over 20 PCR cycles. MiXCR, applied by TCRdb to the reads, yields one record per CDR3 protein. Seen here are 65,000 to 100,000 distinct CDR3 sequences, roughly 19% observed once, and the top ten hold 2.8%. This clonotype has at least ten counts. As to time point: before trial treatment. The treatment that donors received included nivolumab, ipilimumab, aspirin, low-dose cyclophosphamide and low-dose radiotherapy. Germline lookup yields CDR1 SGDLS and CDR2 YYNGEE. The CDR3 length is 14 residues. The V and J ends lost 0 bases and 10 bases, in that order; junction bases with no gene match: 2.

The genes are TRBV9 and TRBJ1-6; 9 bases line up with TRBD1. The TCR comes from a male donor with prostate cancer. This specimen consisted of PBMCs, obtained before treatment. The DNA of the CDR3 is TGTGCCAGCAGCGTAGAAGGACAGGGGTCACCCCTCCACTTT. It codes for CASSVEGQGSPLHF.